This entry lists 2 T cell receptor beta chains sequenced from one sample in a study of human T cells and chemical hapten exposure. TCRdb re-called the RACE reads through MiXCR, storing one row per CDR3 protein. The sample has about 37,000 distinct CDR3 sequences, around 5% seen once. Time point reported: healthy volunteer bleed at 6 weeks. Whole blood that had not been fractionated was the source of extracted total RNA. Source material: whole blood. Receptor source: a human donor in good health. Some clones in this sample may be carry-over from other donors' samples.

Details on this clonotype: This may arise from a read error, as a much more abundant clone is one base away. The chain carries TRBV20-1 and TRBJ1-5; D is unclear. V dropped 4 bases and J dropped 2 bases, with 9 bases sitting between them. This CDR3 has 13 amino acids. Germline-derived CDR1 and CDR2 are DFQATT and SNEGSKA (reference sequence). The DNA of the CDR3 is TGCAGTGCTACCGGGGAAGGCAATCAGCCCCAGCATTTT. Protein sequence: CSATGEGNQPQHF.

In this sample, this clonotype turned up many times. CDR3 sequence: CATSTGPFYGYTF. DNA for the CDR3: TGTGCCACCAGTACAGGACCATTCTATGGCTACACCTTC. The chain recombines TRBV24-1 with TRBJ1-2; D may be TRBD1 (5 bases). The V end was cut by 6 bases, the J end by 4 bases, with 11 bases between. In germline, CDR1 is KGHDR, CDR2 SFDVKD. CDR3 size: 13 residues.